The sample holds a few counts of the clone carrying this TCR beta chain. Its antigen is not identified. This record belongs to a study of early T cells in non-severe SARS-CoV-2 infection. Study at large: Sequencing of unsorted whole blood was done on bulk RNA, leaving chains unpaired. Whole-study findings and limits: A preference for anti-spike CD8 responses marked VDJdb matching, which missed private and CD4 specificities.

In the library, individual cDNA molecules carried attached unique molecular identifiers. TCRdb fed the 5' RACE reads into MiXCR, producing one record per CDR3 protein. The sample lists more than 90,000 distinct CDR3 sequences, around 13% seen once, with about 2.3% in the top ten. CDR3 size: 16 residues. V was shortened by 8 bases and J by 7 bases, with 24 bases between the two germline ends. Germline V gene sequence: CDR1 SNHLY, CDR2 FYNNEI. This TCR was recovered from an adult who was a healthcare worker with PCR-confirmed SARS-CoV-2 infection or an uninfected control (not recorded which). Input material: whole blood. The chain has TRBV2 and TRBJ2-1; D tentatively fits TRBD1 or TRBD2 (5 bases each). Here the CDR3 reads CASQTGTAPVGNEQFF. CDR3 DNA: TGTGCCAGCCAGACCGGGACCGCCCCCGTAGGAAATGAGCAGTTCTTC.